The entry below gives a single T cell receptor (beta chain) sequence along with its context. This specimen comes from a study of T-cell reconstitution after alpha-beta-depleted transplantation in children. V was cut by 6 bases and J by 3 bases, with 15 bases left in between. The CDR3 consists of 14 residues. Per the germline V gene, CDR1 is LGHDT and CDR2 is YNNKEL (reference sequence). As it was prepared, the TCRbeta library received unique molecular identifiers. TCRdb fed the PCR reads into MiXCR, producing one record per CDR3 protein. The repertoire includes some 490,000 distinct CDR3 sequences, approximately 12% of them detected once, and 5% to 6% sits in the top ten.

Sequenced here: PBMCs from the stem cell graft donor, sampled from the stem cell graft. The genes are TRBV3-1 and TRBJ2-7; perhaps TRBD1 as D (5 bases). The clonotype originates from a human donor who donated a stem cell graft to a child with combined immunodeficiency. CDR3 bases: TGTGCCAGCAGTAGGACACAGACAGACTACGAGCAGTACTTC. It is translated as CASSRTQTDYEQYF.